This TCR beta chain was sequenced for a study of T cells in tuberculosis. Looking at the study overall: T cells were selected with CD1B tetramers loaded with glucose monomycolate. General observations from the study: Using the GMM-specific repertoire gave about 87% accuracy versus roughly 68% with motifs. Selection depended on which cryopreserved specimens were available. Smaller distances to GMM-specific TCRs suggested their expansion in active tuberculosis.

Profiling relied on immunoSEQ multiplex PCR, and the TCRdb table lists in-frame clones only, not all of them. The sample lists about 43,000 clones; 95% were seen once. CDR1 and CDR2 from the germline V gene are SGHAT and FQNNGV. V was clipped by 3 bases and J by 3 bases, with 6 bases between them. The CDR3 has 13 amino acids. About this clone: Its antigen is unidentified.

This TCR was sampled from a donor between 10 and 35 years old with latent tuberculosis or without tuberculosis infection. The V call is TRBV11-2, the J call TRBJ1-3; D call uncertain. Sequences were obtained from PBMCs. CDR3 amino acids: CASSLYGGNTIYF. The CDR3 coding sequence is TGTGCCAGCAGCTTGTACGGTGGAAACACCATATATTTT.